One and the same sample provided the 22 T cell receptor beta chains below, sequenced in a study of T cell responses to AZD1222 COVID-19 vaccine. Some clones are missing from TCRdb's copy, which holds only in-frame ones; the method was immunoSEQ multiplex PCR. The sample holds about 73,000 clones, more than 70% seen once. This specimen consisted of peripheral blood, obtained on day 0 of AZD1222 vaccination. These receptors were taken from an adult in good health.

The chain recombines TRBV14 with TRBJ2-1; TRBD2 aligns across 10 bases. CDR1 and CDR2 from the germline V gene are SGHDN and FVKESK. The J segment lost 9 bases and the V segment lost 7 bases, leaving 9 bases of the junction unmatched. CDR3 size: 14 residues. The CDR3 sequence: CASTEAGGLREQFF. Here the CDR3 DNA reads TGTGCCAGCACGGAAGCGGGGGGGCTACGTGAGCAGTTCTTC.

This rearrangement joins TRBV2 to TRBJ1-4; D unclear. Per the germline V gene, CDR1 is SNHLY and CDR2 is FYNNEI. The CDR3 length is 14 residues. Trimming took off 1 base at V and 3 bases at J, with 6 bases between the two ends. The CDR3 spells CASSEGRANEKLFF. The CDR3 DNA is TGTGCCAGCAGTGAAGGGAGGGCTAATGAAAAACTGTTTTTT. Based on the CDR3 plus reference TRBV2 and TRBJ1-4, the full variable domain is EPEVTQTPSHQVTQMGQEVILRCVPISNHLYFYWYRQILGQKVEFLVSFYNNEISEKSEIFDDQFSVERPDGSNFTLKIRSTKLEDSAMYFCASSEGRANEKLFFGSGTQLSVL.

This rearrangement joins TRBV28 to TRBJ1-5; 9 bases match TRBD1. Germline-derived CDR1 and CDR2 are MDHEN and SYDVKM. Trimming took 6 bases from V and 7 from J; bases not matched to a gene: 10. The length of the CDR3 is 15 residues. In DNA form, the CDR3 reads TGTGCCAGCAGACAGCCCGGGACAGGGCTGCAGCCCCAGCATTTT. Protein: CASRQPGTGLQPQHF.

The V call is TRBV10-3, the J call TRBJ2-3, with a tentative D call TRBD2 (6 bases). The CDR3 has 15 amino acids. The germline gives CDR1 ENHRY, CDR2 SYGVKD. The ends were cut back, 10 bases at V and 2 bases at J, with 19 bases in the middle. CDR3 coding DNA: TGTGCCAGCCGACCGGAGGGAGCAACCACAGATACGCAGTATTTT. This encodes CASRPEGATTDTQYF.

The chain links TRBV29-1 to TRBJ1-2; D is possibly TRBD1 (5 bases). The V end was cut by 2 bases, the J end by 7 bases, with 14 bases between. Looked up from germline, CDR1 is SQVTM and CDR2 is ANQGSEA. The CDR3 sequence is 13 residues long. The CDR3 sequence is CSVEQRRGSGYTF. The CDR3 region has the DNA TGCAGCGTTGAACAAAGAAGGGGTTCTGGCTACACCTTC.

The CDR3 DNA is TGCAGGGAAGGGGTGTACACTGAAGCTTTCTTT. Its translation: CREGVYTEAFF. This chain joins TRBV20-1 and TRBJ1-1, with D tentatively TRBD1 (5 bases). The CDR3 spans 11 residues. Germline V gives CDR1 DFQATT, CDR2 SNEGSKA (reference sequence).

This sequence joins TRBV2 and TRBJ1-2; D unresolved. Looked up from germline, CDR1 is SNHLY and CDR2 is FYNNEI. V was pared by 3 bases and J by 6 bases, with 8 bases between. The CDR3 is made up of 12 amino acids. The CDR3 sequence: CASSDVRDGYTF. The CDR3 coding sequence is TGTGCCAGCAGTGATGTGCGGGATGGCTACACCTTC.

CDR3 in amino acids: CASSMTSGGRADTQYF. As DNA, the CDR3 is TGTGCCAGCAGCATGACTAGCGGGGGGAGGGCAGATACGCAGTATTTT. The J gene is TRBJ2-3, the V gene TRBV7-3; 13 nucleotides align to TRBD2. V shed 5 bases, J shed 4 bases, and the junction held 6 bases outside the gene matches. This CDR3 is built from 16 residues. Germline V gives CDR1 SGHTA, CDR2 FQGTGA.

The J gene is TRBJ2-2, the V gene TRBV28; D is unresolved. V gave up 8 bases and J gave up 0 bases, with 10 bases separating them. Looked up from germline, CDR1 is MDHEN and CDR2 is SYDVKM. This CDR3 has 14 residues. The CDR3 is CASLTYANTGELFF. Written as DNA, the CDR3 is TGTGCCAGCCTGACATACGCGAACACCGGGGAGCTGTTTTTT.

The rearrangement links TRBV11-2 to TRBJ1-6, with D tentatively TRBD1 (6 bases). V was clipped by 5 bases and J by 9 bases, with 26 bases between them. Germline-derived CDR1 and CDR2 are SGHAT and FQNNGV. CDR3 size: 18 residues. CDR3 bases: TGTGCCAGCAGCGATCTTAGGGGGGGATCGAATCGGGGTTCACCCCTCCACTTT. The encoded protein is CASSDLRGGSNRGSPLHF.

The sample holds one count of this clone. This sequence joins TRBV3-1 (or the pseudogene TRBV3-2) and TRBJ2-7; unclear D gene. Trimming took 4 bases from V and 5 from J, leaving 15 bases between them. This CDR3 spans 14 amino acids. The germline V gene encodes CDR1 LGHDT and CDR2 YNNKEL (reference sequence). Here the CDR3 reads CASSPPGLGHEQYF. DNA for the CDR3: TGTGCCAGCAGCCCACCCGGGCTAGGCCACGAGCAGTACTTC.

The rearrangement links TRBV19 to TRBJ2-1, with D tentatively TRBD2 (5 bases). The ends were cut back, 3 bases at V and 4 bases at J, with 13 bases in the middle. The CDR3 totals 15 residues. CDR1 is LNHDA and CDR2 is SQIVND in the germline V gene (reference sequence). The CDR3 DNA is TGTGCCAGTAGTATCGGGGTAGGACGTTACAATGAGCAGTTCTTC. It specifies CASSIGVGRYNEQFF.

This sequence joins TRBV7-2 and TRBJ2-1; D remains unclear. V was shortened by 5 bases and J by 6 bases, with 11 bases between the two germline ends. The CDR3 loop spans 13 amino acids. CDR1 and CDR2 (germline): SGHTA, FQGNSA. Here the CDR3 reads CASSLDPLNEQFF. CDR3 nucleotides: TGTGCCAGCAGCCTCGACCCACTCAATGAGCAGTTCTTC.

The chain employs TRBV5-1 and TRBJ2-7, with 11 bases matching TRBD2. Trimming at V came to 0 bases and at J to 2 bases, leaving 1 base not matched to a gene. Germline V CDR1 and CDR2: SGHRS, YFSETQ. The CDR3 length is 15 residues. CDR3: CASSLATSGTYEQYF. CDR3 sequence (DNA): TGCGCCAGCAGCTTGGCGACTAGCGGGACCTACGAGCAGTACTTC.

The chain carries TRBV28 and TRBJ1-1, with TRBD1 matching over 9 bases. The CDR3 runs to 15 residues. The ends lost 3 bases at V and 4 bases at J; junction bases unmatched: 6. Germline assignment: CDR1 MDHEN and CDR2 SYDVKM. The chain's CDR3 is CASSFLTGGGTEAFF. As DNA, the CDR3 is TGTGCCAGCAGTTTCCTGACAGGGGGTGGCACTGAAGCTTTCTTT.

The chain's CDR3 is CASSFGRGYEQYF. The CDR3 nucleotides are TGTGCCAGCAGTTTTGGCCGCGGTTACGAGCAGTACTTC. The rearrangement uses TRBV27 and TRBJ2-7; no clear D gene. Germline V gene sequence: CDR1 MNHEY, CDR2 SMNVEV (reference sequence). The CDR3 spans 13 residues. Trimming stripped 3 bases from V and 4 bases from J, with 10 bases between.

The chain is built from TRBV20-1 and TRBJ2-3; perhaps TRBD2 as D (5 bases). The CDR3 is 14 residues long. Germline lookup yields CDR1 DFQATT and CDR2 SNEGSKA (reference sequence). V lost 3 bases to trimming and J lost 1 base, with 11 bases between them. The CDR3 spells CSASTGSRTDTQYF. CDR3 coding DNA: TGCAGTGCTAGTACGGGGTCCCGCACAGATACGCAGTATTTT.

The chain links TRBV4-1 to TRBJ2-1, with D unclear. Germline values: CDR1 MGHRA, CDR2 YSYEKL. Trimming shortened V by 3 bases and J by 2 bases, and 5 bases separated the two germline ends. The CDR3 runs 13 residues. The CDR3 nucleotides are TGCGCCAGCAGCCATGGCACCTACAATGAGCAGTTCTTC. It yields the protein CASSHGTYNEQFF.

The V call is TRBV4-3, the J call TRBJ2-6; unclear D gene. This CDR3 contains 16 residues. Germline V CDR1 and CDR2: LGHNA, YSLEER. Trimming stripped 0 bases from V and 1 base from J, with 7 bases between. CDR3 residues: CASSQDKGSGANVLTF. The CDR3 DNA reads TGCGCCAGCAGCCAAGATAAAGGGTCTGGGGCCAACGTCCTGACTTTC.

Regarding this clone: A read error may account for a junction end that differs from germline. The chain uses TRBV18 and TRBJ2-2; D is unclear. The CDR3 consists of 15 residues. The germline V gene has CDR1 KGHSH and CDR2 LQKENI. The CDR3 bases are TGTGCCAGCTCACCACCCCCGATGGGCACCGAGGAGCTGTTTTTT. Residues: CASSPPPMGTEELFF.

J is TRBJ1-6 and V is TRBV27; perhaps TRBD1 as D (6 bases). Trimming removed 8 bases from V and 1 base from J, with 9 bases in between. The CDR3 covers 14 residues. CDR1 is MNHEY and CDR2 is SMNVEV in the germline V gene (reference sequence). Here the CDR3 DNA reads TGTGCCAGCCGTAGGGGGTCCTATAATTCACCCCTCCACTTT. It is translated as CASRRGSYNSPLHF.

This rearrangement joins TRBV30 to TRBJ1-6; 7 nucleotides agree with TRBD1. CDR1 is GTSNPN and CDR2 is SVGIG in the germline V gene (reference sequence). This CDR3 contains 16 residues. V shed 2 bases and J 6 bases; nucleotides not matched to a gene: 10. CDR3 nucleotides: TGTGCCTGGAGTATCAACCCTACAGGGGTTAATTCACCCCTCCACTTT. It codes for CAWSINPTGVNSPLHF.